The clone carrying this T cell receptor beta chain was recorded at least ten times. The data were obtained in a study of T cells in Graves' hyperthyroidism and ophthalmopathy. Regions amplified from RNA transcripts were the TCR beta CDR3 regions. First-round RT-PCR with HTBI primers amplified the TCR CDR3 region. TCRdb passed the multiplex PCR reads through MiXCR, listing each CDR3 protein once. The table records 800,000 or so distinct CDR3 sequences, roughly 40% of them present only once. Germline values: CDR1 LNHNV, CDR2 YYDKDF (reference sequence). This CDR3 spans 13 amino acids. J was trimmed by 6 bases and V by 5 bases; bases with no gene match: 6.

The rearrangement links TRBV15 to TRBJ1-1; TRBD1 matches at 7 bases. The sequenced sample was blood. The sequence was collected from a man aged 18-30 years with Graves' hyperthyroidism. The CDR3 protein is CATSRGQVPEAFF. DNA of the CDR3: TGTGCCACCAGCCGCGGACAGGTCCCTGAAGCTTTCTTT.